This entry lists 24 T cell receptor beta chains sequenced from one sample in a study of blood T cell repertoires in COVID-19. Only in-frame clones appear in the TCRdb table, and some are missing; sequencing was by immunoSEQ multiplex PCR. The sample holds around 140,000 clones, around 91% seen once. Sequencing was performed on peripheral blood. All receptors derive from a man between 18 and 35 years old with COVID-19, enrolled during active disease.

The gene calls are TRBV27 and TRBJ2-1; D unresolved. This CDR3 spans 17 amino acids. V lost 5 bases and J 0 bases, leaving 17 bases between the germline ends. Germline CDR1 and CDR2: MNHEY and SMNVEV (reference sequence). In nucleotides, the CDR3 is TGTGCCAGCAGTCCCTCCCCTCTGCCTAGCTCCTACAATGAGCAGTTCTTC. Its translation: CASSPSPLPSSYNEQFF.

This clone was recorded once. The genes are TRBV6-5 and TRBJ1-1; 9 bases are shared with TRBD1. Germline CDR1 MNHEY, CDR2 SVGAGI. This CDR3 is 14 amino acids long. V dropped 4 bases and J dropped 7; count of bases not matched to a gene: 7. The CDR3 loop is CASSSGTGRFEAFF. CDR3 nucleotide sequence: TGTGCCAGCAGTTCCGGGACAGGGCGGTTTGAAGCTTTCTTT.

This chain uses TRBV7-3 with TRBJ2-3; TRBD2 is a possible D gene (6 bases). CDR1 and CDR2 (germline): SGHTA, FQGTGA. The CDR3 is made up of 15 amino acids. V lost 2 bases, J lost 8 bases, and 17 bases lay in between. CDR3 in amino acids: CASSLWPSEIPTQYF. CDR3 nucleotide sequence: TGTGCCAGCAGCTTATGGCCTAGCGAAATCCCTACGCAGTATTTT. Full variable domain (rest looked up from reference TRBV7-3 and TRBJ2-3): GAGVSQTPSNKVTEKGKYVELRCDPISGHTALYWYRQSLGQGPEFLIYFQGTGAADDSGLPNDRFFAVRPEGSVSTLKIQRTERGDSAVYLCASSLWPSEIPTQYFGPGTRLTVL.

The V gene is TRBV28, the J gene TRBJ2-7, with D possibly TRBD2 on 5 matching bases. The CDR3 has 14 amino acids. CDR1 MDHEN and CDR2 SYDVKM come from the germline V gene. With 4 bases removed from V and 2 bases from J, the gap between germline ends came to 12 bases. This CDR3 is CASSSPREPYEQYF. The CDR3 DNA reads as TGTGCCAGCAGTTCCCCCCGGGAACCCTACGAGCAGTACTTC. The variable domain in full, with the rest retrieved from reference TRBV28 and TRBJ2-7, is DVKVTQSSRYLVKRTGEKVFLECVQDMDHENMFWYRQDPGLGLRLIYFSYDVKMKEKGDIPEGYSVSREKKERFSLILESASTNQTSMYLCASSSPREPYEQYFGPGTRLTVT.

J is TRBJ2-7 and V is TRBV11-2; maybe TRBD1 (7 bases). The V end was cut by 2 bases, the J end by 2 bases, with 13 bases between. CDR3 size: 15 residues. Germline assignment: CDR1 SGHAT and CDR2 FQNNGV. The CDR3 spells CASSLTEGAAYEQYF. The CDR3 nucleotides are TGTGCCAGCAGCTTAACGGAGGGGGCGGCCTACGAGCAGTACTTC.

The chain carries TRBV11-3 and TRBJ2-1; 8 positions agree with TRBD2. This CDR3 has 15 amino acids. The V segment lost 1 base and the J segment 6 bases; nucleotides outside the gene matches: 5. Germline CDR1 and CDR2: SGHNT and YENEEA. The CDR3 here is CASSLGTSIANEQFF. In DNA form, the CDR3 reads TGTGCCAGCAGCTTAGGGACTAGCATAGCCAATGAGCAGTTCTTC.

The chain couples TRBV6-6 to TRBJ2-2; 12 positions agree with TRBD1. The CDR3 runs 17 residues. J gave up 5 bases and V 8 bases, and 12 bases lay outside the gene matches. Looked up from germline, CDR1 is MNHNY and CDR2 is SVGAGI (reference sequence). The CDR3: CASGPLGTGGATGELFF. CDR3 nucleotide sequence: TGTGCCAGCGGTCCCTTGGGGACAGGGGGCGCGACCGGGGAGCTGTTTTTT.

The rearrangement uses TRBV19 and TRBJ1-2; the D is unclear. Looked up from germline, CDR1 is LNHDA and CDR2 is SQIVND (reference sequence). There are 15 residues in the CDR3. Trimming left V 6 bases short and J 2 bases short, with 16 bases between. The CDR3 region has the DNA TGTGCCAGTAGCCCATCCGGGAGCTGGAACTATGGCTACACCTTC. It yields the protein CASSPSGSWNYGYTF.

This rearrangement joins TRBV21-1 to TRBJ1-6; no check of the table's D call, TRBD1, against the DNA was made. TRBV21-1 represents a pseudogene. This CDR3 has 17 amino acids. The chain's CDR3 is CASSSGTGSSYNSPLHF. DNA of the CDR3: TGTGCCAGCAGCTCCGGGACAGGCAGCTCCTATAATTCACCCCTCCACTTT.

The chain has TRBV6-2 or TRBV6-3 and TRBJ2-3; weak D call: TRBD2 (5 bases). Looked up from germline, CDR1 is MNHEY and CDR2 is SVGEGT. This CDR3 region has 13 residues. V was pared by 4 bases and J by 0 bases, with 5 bases between. The CDR3 sequence: CASSWTSTDTQYF. CDR3 sequence (DNA): TGTGCCAGCAGTTGGACTAGCACAGATACGCAGTATTTT.

This chain uses TRBV6-1 with TRBJ2-3; D unresolved. This CDR3 has 17 amino acids. With 0 bases removed from V and 10 bases from J, the gap between germline ends came to 23 bases. Germline V lookup: CDR1 MNHNS, CDR2 SASEGT. The CDR3 bases are TGTGCCAGCAGTGAAGCCCCGGGTACTTTTTTAGGCGTCGCGCAGTATTTT. Protein product: CASSEAPGTFLGVAQYF.

This sequence joins TRBV9 and TRBJ2-3, with 7 positions matching TRBD2. In germline, CDR1 is SGDLS, CDR2 YYNGEE. V gave up 4 bases and J gave up 3 bases; unmatched junction bases: 14. This CDR3 comprises 17 residues. The CDR3, as DNA: TGTGCCAGCAGCCCCAGCGGCTCGCGGGAGCAGACAGATACGCAGTATTTT. Encoded protein: CASSPSGSREQTDTQYF.

The rearrangement links TRBV7-9 to TRBJ2-1; unclear D gene. The CDR3 contains 16 residues. The germline V gene has CDR1 SEHNR and CDR2 FQNEAQ (reference sequence). Trimming took off 4 bases at V and 2 bases at J, with 15 bases between the two ends. The CDR3, as DNA: TGTGCCAGCAGCTCTACCGCGGCGGTAACCTACAATGAGCAGTTCTTC. Translating it yields CASSSTAAVTYNEQFF. The full variable domain, its missing parts supplied by reference TRBV7-9 and TRBJ2-1, is DTGVSQNPRHKITKRGQNVTFRCDPISEHNRLYWYRQTLGQGPEFLTYFQNEAQLEKSRLLSDRFSAERPKGSFSTLEIQRTEQGDSAMYLCASSSTAAVTYNEQFFGPGTRLTVL.

The gene calls are TRBV27 and TRBJ1-5; D is unclear. Looked up from germline, CDR1 is MNHEY and CDR2 is SMNVEV (reference sequence). This CDR3 comprises 13 residues. The V and J ends lost 4 bases and 0 bases respectively, with 4 bases between them. The CDR3 DNA reads as TGTGCCAGCAGTTCAGTTAGCAATCAGCCCCAGCATTTT. Amino acid sequence: CASSSVSNQPQHF.

The chain recombines TRBV2 with TRBJ1-1, with TRBD1 matching 10 bases. The CDR3 is 11 amino acids. Germline V lookup: CDR1 SNHLY, CDR2 FYNNEI. V shed 6 bases, J shed 10 bases, and the junction held 2 bases outside the gene matches. The CDR3 DNA reads as TGTGCCAGCAGCCGGGACAGGGGAGCTTTCTTT. Residues: CASSRDRGAFF.

The V call is TRBV5-6, the J call TRBJ2-1; 14 nucleotides line up with TRBD2. The CDR3 runs 18 residues. Unmatched junction bases numbered 9, after V lost 4 bases and J lost 3 bases. Germline V gene sequence: CDR1 SGHDT, CDR2 YYEEEE. CDR3: CASSPVRLAGGLYNEQFF. Here the CDR3 DNA reads TGTGCCAGCAGCCCAGTAAGACTAGCGGGAGGGCTCTACAATGAGCAGTTCTTC.

This chain uses TRBV28 with TRBJ1-5; D ambiguous. The CDR3 consists of 13 residues. Trimming stripped 2 bases from V and 5 bases from J, with 7 bases between. CDR1 and CDR2 from the germline V gene are MDHEN and SYDVKM. CDR3 sequence: CASSLEGHQPQHF. DNA of the CDR3: TGTGCCAGCAGTTTAGAGGGCCATCAGCCCCAGCATTTT.

This clone was detected only once. The chain combines TRBV29-1 with TRBJ2-7; TRBD2 matches at 9 bases. Trimming cost V 4 bases and J 2 bases; bases outside gene matches: 21. The CDR3 spans 19 residues. Germline loops: CDR1 SQVTM, CDR2 ANQGSEA. CDR3 DNA: TGCAGCGTTGTTGGAAGAAGTCGACTAGCGGTAGGTAGGACCTACGAGCAGTACTTC. Protein sequence: CSVVGRSRLAVGRTYEQYF.

The chain employs TRBV19 and TRBJ2-1; tentative D call: TRBD1 (7 bases). V was cut by 3 bases and J by 9 bases, with 18 bases left in between. Germline loops: CDR1 LNHDA, CDR2 SQIVND (reference sequence). The CDR3 has 15 amino acids. The CDR3 DNA sequence: TGTGCCAGTAGTATCAGAGCGGGTGGACAGGTTGAGCAGTTCTTC. Translation gives CASSIRAGGQVEQFF.

This clone was counted once. The gene calls are TRBV5-1 and TRBJ2-3; D is uncertain. The length of the CDR3 is 16 residues. Looked up from germline, CDR1 is SGHRS and CDR2 is YFSETQ. The V end lost 0 bases, the J end lost 0 bases, and 11 bases lay between the germline ends. The CDR3 loop is CASSLVPGPSTDTQYF. Here the CDR3 DNA reads TGCGCCAGCAGCTTGGTGCCGGGTCCTAGCACAGATACGCAGTATTTT.

The chain links TRBV28 to TRBJ1-5; 7 bases are a match to TRBD1. The CDR3 is 15 residues long. The J segment lost 6 bases and the V segment lost 1 base, leaving 6 bases of the junction unmatched. In germline, CDR1 is MDHEN, CDR2 SYDVKM. Here the CDR3 reads CASSLLARGPQPQHF. DNA of the CDR3: TGTGCCAGCAGTTTATTGGCGAGGGGGCCTCAGCCCCAGCATTTT.

The DNA of the CDR3 is TGTGCCAGCAGCTTAGTGCGACTAGAGGACGAGCAGTACTTC. Translation: CASSLVRLEDEQYF. The chain joins TRBV7-2 to TRBJ2-7; D may be TRBD2 (6 bases). Trimming took 1 base from V and 5 from J, leaving 12 bases between them. Germline loops: CDR1 SGHTA, CDR2 FQGNSA. There are 14 residues in the CDR3.

Only one count was recorded for this clone. The rearrangement links TRBV5-4 to TRBJ2-3; TRBD2 aligns across 8 bases. The CDR3 runs to 17 residues. Germline V gene data show CDR1 as SGHNT and CDR2 as YYREEE (reference sequence). With V trimmed by 4 bases and J by 1 base, 11 bases remained unmatched. The CDR3 protein is CASSPVEVGLGTDTQYF. CDR3 in DNA: TGTGCCAGCAGCCCGGTCGAGGTGGGACTAGGCACAGATACGCAGTATTTT.

This clone appeared a few times. The chain links TRBV4-1 to TRBJ1-2; 8 positions agree with TRBD1. V was pared by 4 bases and J by 3 bases, with 7 bases of the junction left unmatched. This CDR3 is built from 15 residues. Germline lookup yields CDR1 MGHRA and CDR2 YSYEKL. The CDR3 reads CASSPTDRVYYGYTF. Written as DNA, the CDR3 is TGCGCCAGCAGCCCCACGGACAGGGTATACTATGGCTACACCTTC.